Presented here are 10 T cell receptor beta chains from one specimen sequenced in a study of blood T cells in healthy people across ages. Using a J-beta primer mix together with a sample-barcoded 5' primer, a second PCR was run for about 6 to 12 cycles. MiXCR, run by TCRdb on the 5' RACE reads, gives a single entry per CDR3 protein. Found here are 380,000 or so distinct CDR3 sequences, approximately 51% of them singletons; the top ten hold about 54%. Sequenced: blood. Receptor source: a man in his 60s in good health.

J is TRBJ2-3 and V is TRBV20-1; D gene uncertain. The V end lost 1 base, the J end lost 5 bases, and 4 bases lay between the germline ends. Germline loops: CDR1 DFQATT, CDR2 SNEGSKA (reference sequence). This CDR3 comprises 11 residues. The CDR3 DNA follows: TGCAGTGCTAGAGGGAAAGATACGCAGTATTTT. Encoded protein: CSARGKDTQYF.

The gene calls are TRBV11-1 and TRBJ2-3; D is unresolved. This CDR3 has 16 amino acids. Trimming shortened V by 0 bases and J by 0 bases, and 10 bases separated the two germline ends. Germline V CDR1 and CDR2: SGHAT, FQDESV (reference sequence). CDR3 bases: TGTGCCAGCAGCTTAGCCCAGCTCGCTAGCACAGATACGCAGTATTTT. Translated: CASSLAQLASTDTQYF.

The V gene is TRBV20-1, the J gene TRBJ2-7, with 8 bases fitting TRBD1. This CDR3 comprises 15 residues. CDR1 is DFQATT and CDR2 is SNEGSKA in the germline V gene (reference sequence). V was pared by 6 bases and J by 0 bases, with 10 bases of the junction left unmatched. This CDR3 reads CSAPPGQGLSYEQYF. The CDR3 DNA reads as TGCAGTGCGCCCCCCGGACAGGGCCTCTCCTACGAGCAGTACTTC.

The chain couples TRBV28 to TRBJ2-3; D is uncertain. V gave up 7 bases and J gave up 0 bases, with 11 bases separating them. Looked up from germline, CDR1 is MDHEN and CDR2 is SYDVKM. The CDR3 totals 14 residues. The CDR3 DNA follows: TGTGCCAGCATGCCCCATTCTAGCACAGATACGCAGTATTTT. Its protein is CASMPHSSTDTQYF. The whole variable domain, remainder taken from reference TRBV28 and TRBJ2-3, is DVKVTQSSRYLVKRTGEKVFLECVQDMDHENMFWYRQDPGLGLRLIYFSYDVKMKEKGDIPEGYSVSREKKERFSLILESASTNQTSMYLCASMPHSSTDTQYFGPGTRLTVL.

The V gene is TRBV11-2, the J gene TRBJ1-2; 8 bases fit TRBD1. Germline CDR1 is SGHAT and CDR2 is FQNNGV. Trimming took 6 bases from V and 7 from J; bases not matched to a gene: 7. The CDR3 length is 13 residues. The CDR3 region has the DNA TGTGCCAGCAGTAGGACAGGGAATGCTGGCTACACCTTC. This encodes CASSRTGNAGYTF.

The table lists this clonotype with a few counts. V is TRBV5-1 and J is TRBJ2-5, with D possibly TRBD2 on 5 matching bases. Near its end, the DNA agrees better with TRBJ2-7, so the J call may be wrong. This CDR3 has 13 residues. The germline V gene has CDR1 SGHRS and CDR2 YFSETQ. The DNA of the CDR3 is TGCGCCAGCAGCCCCGGCGGGTACGGCGAGCAGTACTTC. As protein: CASSPGGYGEQYF.

This clonotype was found a few times. V and J are TRBV6-1 and TRBJ2-5; D uncertain. The V gene's germline CDR1 is MNHNS and CDR2 SASEGT. This CDR3 region has 13 residues. V was pared by 6 bases and J by 6 bases, with 14 bases between. The CDR3 sequence: CASSLGQEKTQYF. Written as DNA, the CDR3 is TGTGCCAGCAGCCTAGGGCAGGAGAAGACCCAGTACTTC.

V is TRBV12-5 and J is TRBJ2-6, with 8 bases that match TRBD2. Germline V gives CDR1 LGHNT, CDR2 FRNRAP. This CDR3 comprises 15 residues. CDR3 amino acids: CAPRGGRTGANVLTF. CDR3 bases: TGTGCACCTCGGGGCGGGAGGACTGGGGCCAACGTCCTGACTTTC.

The rearrangement uses TRBV11-2 and TRBJ1-2; no clear D gene. The V end was cut by 6 bases, the J end by 8 bases, with 19 bases between. Germline V gives CDR1 SGHAT, CDR2 FQNNGV. The CDR3 is made up of 14 amino acids. Written as DNA, the CDR3 is TGTGCCAGCAGTAATAGGCTGGGCGGTAGGGGCTACACCTTC. This gives the protein CASSNRLGGRGYTF.

The chain carries TRBV7-2 and TRBJ2-3; D gene unclear. The V gene's germline CDR1 is SGHTA and CDR2 FQGNSA. The V end was cut by 5 bases, the J end by 2 bases, with 17 bases between. The CDR3 runs to 16 residues. CDR3 DNA: TGTGCCAGCAGCCGCCCTAGAAACCAACTCACAGATACGCAGTATTTT. It encodes CASSRPRNQLTDTQYF.